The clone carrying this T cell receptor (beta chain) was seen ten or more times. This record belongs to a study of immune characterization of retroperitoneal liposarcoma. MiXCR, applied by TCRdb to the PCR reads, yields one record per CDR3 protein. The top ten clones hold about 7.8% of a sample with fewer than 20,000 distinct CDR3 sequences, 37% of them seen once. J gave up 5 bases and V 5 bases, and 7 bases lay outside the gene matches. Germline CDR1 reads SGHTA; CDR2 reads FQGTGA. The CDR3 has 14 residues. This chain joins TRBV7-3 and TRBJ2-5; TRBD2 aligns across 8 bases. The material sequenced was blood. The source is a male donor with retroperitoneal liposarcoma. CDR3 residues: CASSPGTSLETQYF. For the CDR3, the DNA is TGTGCCAGCAGCCCCGGGACTAGTCTTGAGACCCAGTACTTC.